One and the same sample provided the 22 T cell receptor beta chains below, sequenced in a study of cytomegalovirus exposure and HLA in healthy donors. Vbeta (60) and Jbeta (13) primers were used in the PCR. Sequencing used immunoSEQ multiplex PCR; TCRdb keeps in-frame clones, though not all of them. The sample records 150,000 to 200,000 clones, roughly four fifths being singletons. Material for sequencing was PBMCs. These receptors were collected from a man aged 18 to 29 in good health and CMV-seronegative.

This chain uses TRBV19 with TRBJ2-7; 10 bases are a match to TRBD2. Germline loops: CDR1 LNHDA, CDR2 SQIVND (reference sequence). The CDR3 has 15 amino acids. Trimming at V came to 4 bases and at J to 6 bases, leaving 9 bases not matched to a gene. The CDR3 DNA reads TGTGCCAGTAGTACCGTAGCGGGAGGAGGAGGCGAGCAGTACTTC. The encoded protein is CASSTVAGGGGEQYF.

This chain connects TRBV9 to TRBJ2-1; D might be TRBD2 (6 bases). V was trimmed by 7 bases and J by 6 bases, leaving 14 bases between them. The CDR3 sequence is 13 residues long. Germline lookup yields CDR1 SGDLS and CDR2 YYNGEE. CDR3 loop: CASGTWSLNEQFF. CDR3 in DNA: TGTGCCAGCGGGACTTGGAGTCTCAATGAGCAGTTCTTC.

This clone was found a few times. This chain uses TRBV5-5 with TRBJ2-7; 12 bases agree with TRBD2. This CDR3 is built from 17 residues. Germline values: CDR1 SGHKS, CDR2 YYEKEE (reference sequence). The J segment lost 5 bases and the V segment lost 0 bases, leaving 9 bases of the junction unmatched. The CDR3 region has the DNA TGTGCCAGCAGCTTGGCCACACGACTAGCGGGAGCTCACGAGCAGTACTTC. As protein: CASSLATRLAGAHEQYF.

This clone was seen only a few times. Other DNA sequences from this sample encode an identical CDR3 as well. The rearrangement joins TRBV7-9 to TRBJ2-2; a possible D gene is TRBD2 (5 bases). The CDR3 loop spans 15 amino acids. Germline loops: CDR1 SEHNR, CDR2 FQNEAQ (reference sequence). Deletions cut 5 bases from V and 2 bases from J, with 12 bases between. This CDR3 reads CASSPRASNTGELFF. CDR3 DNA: TGTGCCAGCAGCCCGAGGGCCTCAAACACCGGGGAGCTGTTTTTT.

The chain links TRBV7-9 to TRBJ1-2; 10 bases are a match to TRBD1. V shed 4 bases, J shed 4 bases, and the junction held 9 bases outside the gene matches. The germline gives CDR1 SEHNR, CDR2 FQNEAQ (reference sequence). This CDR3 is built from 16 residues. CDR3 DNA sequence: TGTGCCAGCAGCTCGACAGGGGGCGAGGTTGGCTATGGCTACACCTTC. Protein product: CASSSTGGEVGYGYTF.

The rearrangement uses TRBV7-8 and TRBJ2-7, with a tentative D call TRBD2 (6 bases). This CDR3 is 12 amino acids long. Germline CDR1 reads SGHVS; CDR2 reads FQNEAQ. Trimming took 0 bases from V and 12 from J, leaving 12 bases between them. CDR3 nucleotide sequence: TGTGCCAGCAGCTTAGCTATTGGGGGGTTGTACTTC. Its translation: CASSLAIGGLYF.

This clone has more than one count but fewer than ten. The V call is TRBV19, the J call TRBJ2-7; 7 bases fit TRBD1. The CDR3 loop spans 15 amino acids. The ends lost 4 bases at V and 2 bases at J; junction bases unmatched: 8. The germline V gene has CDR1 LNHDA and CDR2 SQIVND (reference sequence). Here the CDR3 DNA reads TGTGCCAGTAGTAGTCCGGGGACAGTTGCCTACGAGCAGTACTTC. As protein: CASSSPGTVAYEQYF.

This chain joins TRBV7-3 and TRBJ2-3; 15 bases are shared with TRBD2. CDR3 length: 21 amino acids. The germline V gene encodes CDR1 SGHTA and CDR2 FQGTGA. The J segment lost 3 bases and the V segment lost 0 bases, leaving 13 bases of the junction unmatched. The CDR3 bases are TGTGCCAGCAGCTTAACGGGGACTAGCGGGAGGAGGGGGGCAGGTACAGATACGCAGTATTTT. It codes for CASSLTGTSGRRGAGTDTQYF.

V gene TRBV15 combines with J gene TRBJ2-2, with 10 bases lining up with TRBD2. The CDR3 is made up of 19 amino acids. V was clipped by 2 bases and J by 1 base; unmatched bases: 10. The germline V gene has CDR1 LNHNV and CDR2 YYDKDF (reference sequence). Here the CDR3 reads CATSRPASGSSRNTGELFF. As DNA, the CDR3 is TGTGCCACCAGCAGACCGGCTAGCGGGAGCTCGAGGAACACCGGGGAGCTGTTTTTT.

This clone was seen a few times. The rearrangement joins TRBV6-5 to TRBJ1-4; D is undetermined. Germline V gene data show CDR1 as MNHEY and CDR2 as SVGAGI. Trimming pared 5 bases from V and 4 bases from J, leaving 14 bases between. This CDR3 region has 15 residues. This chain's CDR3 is CASSPSPVLNEKLFF. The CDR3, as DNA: TGTGCCAGCAGTCCCTCCCCGGTTCTTAATGAAAAACTGTTTTTT.

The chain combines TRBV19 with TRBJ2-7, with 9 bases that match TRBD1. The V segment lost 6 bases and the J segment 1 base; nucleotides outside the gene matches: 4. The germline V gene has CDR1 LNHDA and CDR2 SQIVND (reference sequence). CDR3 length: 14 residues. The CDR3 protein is CASSRDRVSYEQYF. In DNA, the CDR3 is TGTGCCAGTAGCCGGGACAGGGTTTCCTACGAGCAGTACTTC. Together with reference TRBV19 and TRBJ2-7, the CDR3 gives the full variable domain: DGGITQSPKYLFRKEGQNVTLSCEQNLNHDAMYWYRQDPGQGLRLIYYSQIVNDFQKGDIAEGYSVSREKKESFPLTVTSAQKNPTAFYLCASSRDRVSYEQYFGPGTRLTVT.

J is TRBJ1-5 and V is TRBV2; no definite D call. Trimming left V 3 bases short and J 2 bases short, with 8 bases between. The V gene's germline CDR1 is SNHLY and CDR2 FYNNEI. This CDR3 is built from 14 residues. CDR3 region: CASSDRLRNQPQHF. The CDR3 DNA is TGTGCCAGCAGTGATAGACTCCGCAATCAGCCCCAGCATTTT.

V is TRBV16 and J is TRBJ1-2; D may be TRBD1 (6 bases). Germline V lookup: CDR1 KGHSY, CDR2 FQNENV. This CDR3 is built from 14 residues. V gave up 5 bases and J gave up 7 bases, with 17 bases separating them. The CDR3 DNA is TGTGCCAGCAGCATCCTTCCTACAGGGTTTGGCTACACCTTC. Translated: CASSILPTGFGYTF. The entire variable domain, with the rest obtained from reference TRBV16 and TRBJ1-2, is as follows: GEEVAQTPKHLVRGEGQKAKLYCAPIKGHSYVFWYQQVLKNEFKFLISFQNENVFDETGMPKERFSAKCLPNSPCSLEIQATKLEDSAVYFCASSILPTGFGYTFGSGTRLTVV.

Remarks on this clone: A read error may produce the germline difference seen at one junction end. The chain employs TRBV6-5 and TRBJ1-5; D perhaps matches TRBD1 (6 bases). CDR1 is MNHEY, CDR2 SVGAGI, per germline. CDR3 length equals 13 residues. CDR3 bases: TGTACCAGCAGCAGGGGATTGGGACAGCCCCAGCATTTT. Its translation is CTSSRGLGQPQHF.

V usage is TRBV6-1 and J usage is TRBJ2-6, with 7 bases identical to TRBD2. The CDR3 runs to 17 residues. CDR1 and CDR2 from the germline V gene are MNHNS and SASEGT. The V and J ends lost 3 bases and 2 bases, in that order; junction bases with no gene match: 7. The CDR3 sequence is CASSDSPGGTGANVLTF. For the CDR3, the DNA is TGTGCCAGCAGTGATAGCCCCGGGGGGACTGGGGCCAACGTCCTGACTTTC.

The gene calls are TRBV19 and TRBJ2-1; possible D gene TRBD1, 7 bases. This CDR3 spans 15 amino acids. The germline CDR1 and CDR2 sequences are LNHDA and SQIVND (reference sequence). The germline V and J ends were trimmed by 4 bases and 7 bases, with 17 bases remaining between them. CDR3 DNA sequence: TGTGCCAGTAGTACTGCGGGACAGATGGTTAATGAGCAGTTCTTC. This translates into CASSTAGQMVNEQFF.

CDR3 sequence reads: CASSIQPDRTYEQYF. DNA of the CDR3: TGTGCCAGTAGTATACAGCCGGACAGAACCTACGAGCAGTACTTC. J is TRBJ2-7 and V is TRBV19; the D gene is possibly TRBD1 (6 bases). Between the trimmed V and J ends, which lost 2 bases and 2 bases, there was a span of 13 bases. This CDR3 region has 15 residues. Germline lookup yields CDR1 LNHDA and CDR2 SQIVND (reference sequence).

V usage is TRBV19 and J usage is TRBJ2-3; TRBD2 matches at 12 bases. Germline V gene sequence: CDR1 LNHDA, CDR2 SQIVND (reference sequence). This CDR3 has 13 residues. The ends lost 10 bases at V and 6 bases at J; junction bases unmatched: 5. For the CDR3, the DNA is TGTGCCACAGGGACTAGCGGGCTGGATACGCAGTATTTT. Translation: CATGTSGLDTQYF.

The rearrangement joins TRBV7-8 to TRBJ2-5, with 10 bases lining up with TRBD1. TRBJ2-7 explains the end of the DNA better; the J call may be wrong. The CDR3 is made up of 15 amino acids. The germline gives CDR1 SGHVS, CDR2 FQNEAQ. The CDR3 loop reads CASSLAGQGTYEQYF. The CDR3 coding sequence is TGTGCCAGCAGCTTAGCGGGACAGGGGACCTACGAGCAGTACTTC.

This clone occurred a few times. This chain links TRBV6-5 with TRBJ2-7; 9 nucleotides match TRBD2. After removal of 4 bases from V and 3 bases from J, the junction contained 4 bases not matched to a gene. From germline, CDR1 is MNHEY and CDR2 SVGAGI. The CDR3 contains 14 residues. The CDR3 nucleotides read TGTGCCAGCAGTTTAGCGGGAGCCGGCTACGAGCAGTACTTC. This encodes CASSLAGAGYEQYF.

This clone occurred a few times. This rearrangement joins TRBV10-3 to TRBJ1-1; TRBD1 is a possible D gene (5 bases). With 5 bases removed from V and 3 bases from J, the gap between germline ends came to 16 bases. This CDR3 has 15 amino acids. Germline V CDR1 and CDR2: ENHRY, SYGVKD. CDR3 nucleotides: TGTGCCATCAGTTCTTTCGGACGGGGGGACACTGAAGCTTTCTTT. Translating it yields CAISSFGRGDTEAFF.

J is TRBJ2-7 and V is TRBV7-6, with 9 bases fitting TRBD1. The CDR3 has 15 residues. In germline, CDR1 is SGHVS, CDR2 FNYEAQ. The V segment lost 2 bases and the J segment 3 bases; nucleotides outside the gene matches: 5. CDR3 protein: CASSLRRQGGYEQYF. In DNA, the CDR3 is TGTGCCAGCAGCTTAAGGCGACAGGGGGGCTACGAGCAGTACTTC.